The text below deals with one T cell receptor (beta chain). Its target is not known. TCRdb's copy holds only in-frame clones and misses some; the assay was immunoSEQ multiplex PCR. The sample comprises about 90,000 clones, 85% of which are singletons, and more than 3.5% rests with the top ten. The sample is drawn from a study of T cell responses to AZD1222 COVID-19 vaccine. Study-wide results and caveats: Nearly half of spike-specific TCRs reportedly go after variant regions that carry no mutations. Vaccine-associated CD4 TCRs ranged over spike, dominating at 160-218 and 743-854.

This receptor was taken from an adult who received the AZD1222 COVID-19 vaccine. The sequenced sample was peripheral blood, obtained 28 days after the second AZD1222 dose.

The CDR3 protein is CASSGGTTGGFRYEQYF. The CDR3 region has the DNA TGCGCCAGCAGTGGGGGAACGACAGGGGGATTTAGGTACGAGCAGTACTTC. The chain joins TRBV5-1 to TRBJ2-7; 9 bases are shared with TRBD1. The CDR3 loop spans 17 amino acids. V shed 5 bases, J shed 4 bases, and the junction held 16 bases outside the gene matches. Germline CDR1 SGHRS, CDR2 YFSETQ.